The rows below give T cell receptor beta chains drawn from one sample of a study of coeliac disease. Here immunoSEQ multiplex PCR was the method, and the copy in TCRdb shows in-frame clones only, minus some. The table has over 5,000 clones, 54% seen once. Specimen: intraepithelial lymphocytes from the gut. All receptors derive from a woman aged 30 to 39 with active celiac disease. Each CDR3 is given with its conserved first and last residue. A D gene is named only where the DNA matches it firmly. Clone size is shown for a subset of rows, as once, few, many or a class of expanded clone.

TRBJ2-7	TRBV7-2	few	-	TGTGCCAGCAGCCTGGGACTTCACTCCTACGAGCAGTACTTC	CASSLGLHSYEQYF
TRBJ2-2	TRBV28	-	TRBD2	TGTGCCAGCTGGGCGGGGGGCACCGGGGAGCTGTTTTTT	CASWAGGTGELFF
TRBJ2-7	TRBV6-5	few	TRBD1	TGTGCCAGCAGTGAGGGACAGGAGACCTACGAGCAGTACTTC	CASSEGQETYEQYF
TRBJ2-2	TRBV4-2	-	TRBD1	TGTGCCAGCAGCCAAACTGGGACAGCCGGGGAGCTGTTTTTT	CASSQTGTAGELFF
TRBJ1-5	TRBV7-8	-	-	TGTGCCAGCAGCGACGGACCCAGGGGAGAGGGCAATCAGCCCCAGCATTTT	CASSDGPRGEGNQPQHF
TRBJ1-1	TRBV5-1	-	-	TGCGCCAGCAGCTTTATCGGGGAGGGGAACACTGAAGCTTTCTTT	CASSFIGEGNTEAFF
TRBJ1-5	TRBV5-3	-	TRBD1	TGTGCCAGAAGCCTAACCGGGACAGGGGTTGTTCAGCCCCAGCATTTT	CARSLTGTGVVQPQHF
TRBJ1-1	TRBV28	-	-	TGTGCCAGCAGTTTATTTTTTGGGCGAGTAGACACTGAAGCTTTCTTT	CASSLFFGRVDTEAFF
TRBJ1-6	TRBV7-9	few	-	TGTGCCAGCAGCTCCGACAGCTATAATTCACCCCTCCACTTT	CASSSDSYNSPLHF
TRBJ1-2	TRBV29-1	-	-	TGCAGCGTTGTCTGGTTGGGACTCTATGGCTACACCTTC	CSVVWLGLYGYTF
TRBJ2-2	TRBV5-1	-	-	TGCGCCAGCAGCTTTCGCGGCTCTACCGGGGAGCTGTTTTTT	CASSFRGSTGELFF
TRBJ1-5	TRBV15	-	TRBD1	TGTGCCACCAGCAGGACAGGGAATCAGCCCCAGCATTTT	CATSRTGNQPQHF
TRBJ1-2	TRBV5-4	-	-	TGTGCCAGCAGCTTTGACAACAACTATGGCTACACCTTC	CASSFDNNYGYTF
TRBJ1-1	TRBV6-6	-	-	TGTGCCAGCAGTCTCAGGGGCACTGAAGCTTTCTTT	CASSLRGTEAFF
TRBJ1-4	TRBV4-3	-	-	TGCGCCAGCAGCCAAGAGCCCACCTCTCACGCGTCCGCTAATGAAAAACTGTTTTTT	CASSQEPTSHASANEKLFF
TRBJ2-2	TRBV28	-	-	TGTGCCAGCAGTTTTATGGCTGACAGCCGAGGTACCGGGGAGCTGTTTTTT	CASSFMADSRGTGELFF
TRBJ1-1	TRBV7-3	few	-	TGTGCCAGCAGCTTACGGGGGAACACTGAAGCTTTCTTT	CASSLRGNTEAFF
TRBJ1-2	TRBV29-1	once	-	TGCAGCGTTGAAGCGGGAAGGGTAAACACCTTC	CSVEAGRVNTF
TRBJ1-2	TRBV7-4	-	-	TGTGCCAGCAGCGGAGGAGCTCGAAAGACCTATGGCTACACCTTC	CASSGGARKTYGYTF
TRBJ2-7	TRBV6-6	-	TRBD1	TGTGCCAGCAGGACAGACAGGGGGTTCTACGAGCAGTACTTC	CASRTDRGFYEQYF
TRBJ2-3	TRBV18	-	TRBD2	TGTGCCAGCTCCCTAGCGGGAGCTAGCACAGATACGCAGTATTTT	CASSLAGASTDTQYF
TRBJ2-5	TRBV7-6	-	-	TGTGCCAGCAGCCTCCAGACAGGTTCGGGGGAGACCCAGTACTTC	CASSLQTGSGETQYF
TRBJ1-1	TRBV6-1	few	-	TGTGCCAGCAGTGAAGGGTGGGGGCTTCAGGACACTGAAGCTTTCTTT	CASSEGWGLQDTEAFF
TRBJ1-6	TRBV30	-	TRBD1	TGTGCCTGGAGCCCGACAGGGCCACCCCTCCACTTT	CAWSPTGPPLHF
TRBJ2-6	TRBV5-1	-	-	TGCGCCAGCAGCTTAGCGAATTCTGGGGCCAACGTCCTGACTTTC	CASSLANSGANVLTF
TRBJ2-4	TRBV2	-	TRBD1	TGTGCCAGCAGTCACAGGGGAAGTCTAGCCAAAAACATTCAGTACTTC	CASSHRGSLAKNIQYF
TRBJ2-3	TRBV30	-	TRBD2	TGTGCCTGGACTAGCGGGGTAAGAGATACGCAGTATTTT	CAWTSGVRDTQYF
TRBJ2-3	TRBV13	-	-	TGTGCCAGCAGCAGCTTGACTAGGGGAAGCACAGATACGCAGTATTTT	CASSSLTRGSTDTQYF
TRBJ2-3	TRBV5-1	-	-	TGCGCCAGCAGCAGCGGGTTAATTTCGGAAACGCAGTATTTT	CASSSGLISETQYF
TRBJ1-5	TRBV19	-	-	TGTGCCAGTAGTAATGGACAGCCCCCGGGGCAGCCCCAGCATTTT	CASSNGQPPGQPQHF
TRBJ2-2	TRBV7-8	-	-	TGTGCCAGCAGCCCCTACACCGGGGAGCTGTTTTTT	CASSPYTGELFF
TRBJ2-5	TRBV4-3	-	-	TGCGCCAGCAGCCAAGGGGGGCAAACGGAGACCCAGTACTTC	CASSQGGQTETQYF
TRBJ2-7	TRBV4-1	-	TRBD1	TGCGCCAGCAGCCAACAAGTACCCGGGACAGGGGGAAGAGAGCAGTACTTC	CASSQQVPGTGGREQYF
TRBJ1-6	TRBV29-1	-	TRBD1	TGCAGCGTTAAAGGGGGCGCAGGGTCACCCCTCCACTTT	CSVKGGAGSPLHF
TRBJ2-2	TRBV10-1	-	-	TGCGCCAGCAGTGTTGGGGCCACGAACACCGGGGAGCTGTTTTTT	CASSVGATNTGELFF
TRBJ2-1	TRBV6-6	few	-	TGTGCCAGCAGTTGGAAAGGGGGCAATGAGCAGTTCTTC	CASSWKGGNEQFF
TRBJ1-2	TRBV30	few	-	TGTGCCTGGAGAGGGAAGGGGGCTAACTATGGCTACACCTTC	CAWRGKGANYGYTF
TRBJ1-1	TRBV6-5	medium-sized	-	TGTGCCAGCAGTTACAGGGGTCCCCTCACTGAAGCTTTCTTT	CASSYRGPLTEAFF
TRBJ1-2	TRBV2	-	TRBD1	TGTGCCAGCAGTATTGGGACAGGGGGCTTCTATGGCTACACCTTC	CASSIGTGGFYGYTF
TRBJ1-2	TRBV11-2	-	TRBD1	TGTGCCAGCAGCTTGACCAGACAGGGTAAAGGCTACACCTTC	CASSLTRQGKGYTF
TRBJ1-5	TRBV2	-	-	TGTGCCAGCATGAAGGGGCGAGACGGCAATCAGCCCCAGCATTTT	CASMKGRDGNQPQHF
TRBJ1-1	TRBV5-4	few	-	TGTGCCAGCATTCACGGGGGTGACACTGAAGCTTTCTTT	CASIHGGDTEAFF
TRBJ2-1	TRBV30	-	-	TGTGCCTGGAGGAGGGGGAAGGGGTATGAGCAGTTCTTC	CAWRRGKGYEQFF
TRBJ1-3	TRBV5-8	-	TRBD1	TGCGCCAGCAGCTATACCGGGACAGGGATTGGAAACACCATATATTTT	CASSYTGTGIGNTIYF
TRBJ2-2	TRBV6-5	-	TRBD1	TGTGCCAGCAGACGGGACAGATACACCGGGGAGCTGTTTTTT	CASRRDRYTGELFF
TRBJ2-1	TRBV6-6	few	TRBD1	TGTGCCAGCAGTCCCGGGACAGGGGGAATCAATGAGCAGTTCTTC	CASSPGTGGINEQFF